This T cell receptor (beta chain) was sequenced during a study of cytomegalovirus exposure and HLA in healthy donors. The PCR had 60 Vbeta and 13 Jbeta primers. Sequencing was performed with immunoSEQ multiplex PCR; in TCRdb, only in-frame clones are kept and a portion is missing. Here the sample spans some 150,000 clones, approximately 90% being singletons. In this sample, this clone turned up once. Germline CDR1 reads SGHNT; CDR2 reads YYREEE (reference sequence). V lost 4 bases and J 2 bases, leaving 13 bases between the germline ends. The CDR3 contains 14 residues. Sequenced material: PBMCs. The rearrangement joins TRBV5-4 to TRBJ2-7; D remains ambiguous. This clonotype was obtained from a woman in her thirties in good health and CMV-seronegative. The CDR3 DNA follows: TGTGCCAGCAGCCAGCAGCGACCTCCCTACGAGCAGTACTTC. Amino acids: CASSQQRPPYEQYF. The full variable domain, rest sourced from reference TRBV5-4 and TRBJ2-7, is ETGVTQSPTHLIKTRGQQVTLRCSSQSGHNTVSWYQQALGQGPQFIFQYYREEENGRGNFPPRFSGLQFPNYSSELNVNALELDDSALYLCASSQQRPPYEQYFGPGTRLTVT.